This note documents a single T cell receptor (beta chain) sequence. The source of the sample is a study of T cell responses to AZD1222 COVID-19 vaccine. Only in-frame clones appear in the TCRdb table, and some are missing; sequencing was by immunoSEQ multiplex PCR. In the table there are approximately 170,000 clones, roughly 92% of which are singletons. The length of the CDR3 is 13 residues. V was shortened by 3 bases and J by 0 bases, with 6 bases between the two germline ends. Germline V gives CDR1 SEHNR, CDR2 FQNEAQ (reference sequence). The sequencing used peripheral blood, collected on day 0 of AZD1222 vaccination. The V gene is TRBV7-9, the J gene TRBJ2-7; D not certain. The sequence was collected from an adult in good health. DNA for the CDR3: TGTGCCAGCAGCTTCCAGACCTCCTACGAGCAGTACTTC. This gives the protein CASSFQTSYEQYF.